One sample yielded the 10 T cell receptor beta chains listed below, sequenced in a study of cytomegalovirus exposure and HLA in healthy donors. The PCR ran on 60 Vbeta and 13 Jbeta primers. TCRdb's table, derived via immunoSEQ multiplex PCR, lists solely in-frame clones and lacks some. The data contain 100,000 to 150,000 clones, approximately 17% of them singletons. The sequenced sample was PBMCs. All receptors derive from a female donor in good health and CMV-seropositive.

This clone was observed a few times. The rearrangement links TRBV14 to TRBJ2-3; no firm D call. The CDR3 is 13 residues long. From germline, CDR1 is SGHDN and CDR2 FVKESK. The germline V and J ends were trimmed by 0 bases and 6 bases, with 7 bases remaining between them. CDR3 protein: CASSQDSLDTQYF. CDR3 nucleotide sequence: TGTGCCAGCAGCCAAGATAGTCTCGATACGCAGTATTTT. Full variable domain (rest looked up from reference TRBV14 and TRBJ2-3): EAGVTQFPSHSVIEKGQTVTLRCDPISGHDNLYWYRRVMGKEIKFLLHFVKESKQDESGMPNNRFLAERTGGTYSTLKVQPAELEDSGVYFCASSQDSLDTQYFGPGTRLTVL.

The chain is built from TRBV5-6 and TRBJ2-3; no reliable D call. This CDR3 region has 14 residues. The germline V gene encodes CDR1 SGHDT and CDR2 YYEEEE. V lost 2 bases, J lost 2 bases, and 9 bases lay in between. CDR3 in DNA: TGTGCCAGCAGCTTAACAAGATACACAGATACGCAGTATTTT. Its protein is CASSLTRYTDTQYF.

The V gene is TRBV5-1, the J gene TRBJ2-3, with 7 bases fitting TRBD2. Germline-derived CDR1 and CDR2 are SGHRS and YFSETQ. The CDR3 consists of 16 residues. V gave up 1 base and J gave up 5 bases; unmatched junction bases: 10. The DNA for the CDR3 is TGCGCCAGCAGCTTGAGGTGGGAGGGCCGCAGAGATACGCAGTATTTT. Translation: CASSLRWEGRRDTQYF.

This clone was seen a few times. The CDR3: CASSRTRTEQYF. The CDR3 DNA reads as TGTGCCAGCAGCAGGACTAGAACCGAGCAGTACTTC. This chain joins TRBV6-5 and TRBJ2-7; 7 nucleotides agree with TRBD2. Trimming took 6 bases from V and 6 from J; bases not matched to a gene: 5. Per the germline V gene, CDR1 is MNHEY and CDR2 is SVGAGI. The CDR3 consists of 12 residues.

This sequence joins TRBV15 and TRBJ1-6, with TRBD1 identical over 10 bases. The CDR3 consists of 16 residues. V lost 3 bases and J lost 10; bases outside the gene matches: 9. CDR1 LNHNV and CDR2 YYDKDF come from the germline V gene (reference sequence). The CDR3 coding sequence is TGTGCCACCAGCAGGGACAGACAGGGGGCTGGGTCACCCCTCCACTTT. It specifies CATSRDRQGAGSPLHF.

The chain links TRBV12-2 to TRBJ2-1; the table's D call TRBD2 went unverified against the DNA. TRBV12-2 is described as a pseudogene. CDR3 length: 12 amino acids. CDR3 coding DNA: TGTGCCGTACGGGAGGGGGTTTGGGAGCAGTTCTTC. Its protein is CAVREGVWEQFF.

The chain is built from TRBV6-5 and TRBJ2-7; D unresolved. This CDR3 has 15 residues. CDR1 is MNHEY, CDR2 SVGAGI, per germline. V was shortened by 4 bases and J by 2 bases, with 15 bases between the two germline ends. The CDR3 protein is CASSSFPSGAYEQYF. CDR3 DNA: TGTGCCAGCAGTTCCTTCCCATCTGGAGCCTACGAGCAGTACTTC.

The chain couples TRBV10-3 to TRBJ2-7; D unresolved. This CDR3 is 13 amino acids long. Trimming left V 1 base short and J 2 bases short, with 6 bases between. The germline V gene has CDR1 ENHRY and CDR2 SYGVKD. CDR3 loop: CAISELRTYEQYF. CDR3 nucleotides: TGTGCCATCAGTGAGTTGCGTACCTACGAGCAGTACTTC.

The rearrangement links TRBV28 to TRBJ1-2; D remains unclear. CDR3 length: 14 amino acids. V lost 5 bases to trimming and J lost 2 bases, with 12 bases between them. From germline, CDR1 is MDHEN and CDR2 SYDVKM. DNA of the CDR3: TGTGCCAGCAGTCCCTTTGAGGAGAACTATGGCTACACCTTC. It yields the protein CASSPFEENYGYTF.

Only a few counts were recorded for this clone. V gene TRBV6-5 combines with J gene TRBJ2-5, with 8 positions matching TRBD2. The CDR3 runs to 14 residues. J was trimmed by 5 bases and V by 10 bases; bases with no gene match: 12. CDR1 is MNHEY and CDR2 is SVGAGI in the germline V gene. The CDR3 spells CAISEGSGGETQYF. The CDR3 region has the DNA TGTGCCATCTCGGAGGGGAGCGGGGGTGAGACCCAGTACTTC.